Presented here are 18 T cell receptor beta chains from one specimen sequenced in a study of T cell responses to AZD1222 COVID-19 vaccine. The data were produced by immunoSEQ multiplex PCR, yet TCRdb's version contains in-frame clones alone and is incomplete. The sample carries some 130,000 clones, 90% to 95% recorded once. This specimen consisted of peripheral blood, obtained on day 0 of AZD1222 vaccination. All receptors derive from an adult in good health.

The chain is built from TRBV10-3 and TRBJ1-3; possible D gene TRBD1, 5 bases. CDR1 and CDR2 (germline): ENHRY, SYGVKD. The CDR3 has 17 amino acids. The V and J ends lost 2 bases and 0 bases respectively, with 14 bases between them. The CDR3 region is CAISEAGRPFSGNTIYF. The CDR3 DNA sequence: TGTGCCATCAGTGAGGCAGGGAGGCCTTTCTCTGGAAACACCATATATTTT.

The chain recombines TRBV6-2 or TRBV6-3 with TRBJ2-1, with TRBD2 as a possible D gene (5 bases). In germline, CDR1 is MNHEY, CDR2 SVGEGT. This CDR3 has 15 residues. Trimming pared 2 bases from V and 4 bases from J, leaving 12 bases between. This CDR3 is CASSYILRAYNEQFF. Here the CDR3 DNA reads TGTGCCAGCAGTTACATTCTGCGGGCATACAATGAGCAGTTCTTC.

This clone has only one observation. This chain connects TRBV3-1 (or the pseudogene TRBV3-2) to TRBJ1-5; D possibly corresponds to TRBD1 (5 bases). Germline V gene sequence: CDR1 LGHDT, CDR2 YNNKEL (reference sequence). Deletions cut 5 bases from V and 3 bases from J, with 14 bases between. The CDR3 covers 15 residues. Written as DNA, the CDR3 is TGTGCCAGCAGCTACAGACTAGGGGCCAATCAGCCCCAGCATTTT. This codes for CASSYRLGANQPQHF.

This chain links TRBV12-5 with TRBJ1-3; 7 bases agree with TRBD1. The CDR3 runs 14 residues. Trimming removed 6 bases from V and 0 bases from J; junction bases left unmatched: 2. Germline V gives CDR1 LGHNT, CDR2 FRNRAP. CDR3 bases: TGTGCTAGTGGCCCAGGGGGCTCTGGAAACACCATATATTTT. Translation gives CASGPGGSGNTIYF.

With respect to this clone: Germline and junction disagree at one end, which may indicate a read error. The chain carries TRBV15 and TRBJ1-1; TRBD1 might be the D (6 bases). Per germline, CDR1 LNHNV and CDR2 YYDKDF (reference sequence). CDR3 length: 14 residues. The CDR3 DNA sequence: TGTGCCACCAGCAGAGATCTCCGGGACACCGAAGCTTTCTTT. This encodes CATSRDLRDTEAFF.

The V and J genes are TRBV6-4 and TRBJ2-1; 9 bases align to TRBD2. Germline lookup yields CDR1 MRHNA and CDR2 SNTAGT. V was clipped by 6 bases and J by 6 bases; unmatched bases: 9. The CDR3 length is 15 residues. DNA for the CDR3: TGTGCCAGCAGCCACGCCGGGACTAGCTCCAATGAGCAGTTCTTC. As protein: CASSHAGTSSNEQFF.

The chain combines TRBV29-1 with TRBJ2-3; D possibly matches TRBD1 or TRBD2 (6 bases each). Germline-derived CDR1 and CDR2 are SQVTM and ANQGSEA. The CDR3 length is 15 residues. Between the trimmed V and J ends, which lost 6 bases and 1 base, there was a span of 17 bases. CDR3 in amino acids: CSVLNARGGTDTQYF. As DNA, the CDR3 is TGCAGCGTCTTGAATGCTAGGGGGGGCACAGATACGCAGTATTTT.

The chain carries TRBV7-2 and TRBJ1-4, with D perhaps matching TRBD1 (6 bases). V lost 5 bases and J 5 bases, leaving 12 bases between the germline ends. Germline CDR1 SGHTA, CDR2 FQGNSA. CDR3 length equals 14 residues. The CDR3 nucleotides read TGTGCCAGCAGCCCTGGGGGCAAAAATGAAAAACTGTTTTTT. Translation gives CASSPGGKNEKLFF. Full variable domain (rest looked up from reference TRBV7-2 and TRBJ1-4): GAGVSQSPSNKVTEKGKDVELRCDPISGHTALYWYRQSLGQGLEFLIYFQGNSAPDKSGLPSDRFSAERTGGSVSTLTIQRTQQEDSAVYLCASSPGGKNEKLFFGSGTQLSVL.

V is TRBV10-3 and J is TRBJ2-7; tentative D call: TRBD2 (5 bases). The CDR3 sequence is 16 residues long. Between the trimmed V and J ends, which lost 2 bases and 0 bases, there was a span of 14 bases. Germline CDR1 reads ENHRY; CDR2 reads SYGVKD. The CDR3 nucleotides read TGTGCCATCAGTGAGCCGGGGTTCCAGAACTCCTACGAGCAGTACTTC. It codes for CAISEPGFQNSYEQYF.

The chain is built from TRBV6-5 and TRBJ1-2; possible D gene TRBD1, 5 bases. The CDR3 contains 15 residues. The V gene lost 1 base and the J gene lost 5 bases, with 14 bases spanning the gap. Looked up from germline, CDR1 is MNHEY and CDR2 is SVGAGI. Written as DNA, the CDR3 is TGTGCCAGCAGTTACTATAAGGCAGGGAGTTATGGCTACACCTTC. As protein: CASSYYKAGSYGYTF.

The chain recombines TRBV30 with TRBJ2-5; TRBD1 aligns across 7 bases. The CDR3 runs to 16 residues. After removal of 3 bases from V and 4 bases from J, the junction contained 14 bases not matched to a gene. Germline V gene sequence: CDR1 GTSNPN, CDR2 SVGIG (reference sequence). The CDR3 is CAWRRGPEDWRETQYF. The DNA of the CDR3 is TGTGCCTGGAGAAGGGGGCCCGAGGACTGGCGAGAGACCCAGTACTTC.

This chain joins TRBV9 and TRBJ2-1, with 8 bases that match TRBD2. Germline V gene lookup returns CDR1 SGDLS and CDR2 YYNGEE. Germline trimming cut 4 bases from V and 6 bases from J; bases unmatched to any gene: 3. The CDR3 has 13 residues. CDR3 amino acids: CASSPTSGNEQFF. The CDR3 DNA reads TGTGCCAGCAGCCCCACTAGCGGCAATGAGCAGTTCTTC.

CDR3 residues: CASSLDRAGTYNEQFF. DNA of the CDR3: TGTGCCAGCAGCTTAGATCGGGCGGGTACCTACAATGAGCAGTTCTTC. The J gene is TRBJ2-1, the V gene TRBV11-3, with D possibly matching TRBD2 (5 bases). The germline CDR1 and CDR2 sequences are SGHNT and YENEEA. This CDR3 contains 16 residues. V lost 0 bases to trimming and J lost 2 bases, with 11 bases between them.

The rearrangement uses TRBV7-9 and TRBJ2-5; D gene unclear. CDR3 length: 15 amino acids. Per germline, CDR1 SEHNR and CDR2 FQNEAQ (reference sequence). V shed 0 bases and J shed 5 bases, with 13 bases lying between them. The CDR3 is CASSLAGQTWETQYF. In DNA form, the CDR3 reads TGTGCCAGCAGCTTAGCCGGTCAGACTTGGGAGACCCAGTACTTC.

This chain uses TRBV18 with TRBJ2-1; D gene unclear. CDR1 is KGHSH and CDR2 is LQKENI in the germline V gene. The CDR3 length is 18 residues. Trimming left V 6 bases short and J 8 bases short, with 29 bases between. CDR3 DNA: TGTGCCAGCTCCCCTCTCATGGCGGCTCCCCTTGACCAGGATGAGCAGTTCTTC. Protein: CASSPLMAAPLDQDEQFF.

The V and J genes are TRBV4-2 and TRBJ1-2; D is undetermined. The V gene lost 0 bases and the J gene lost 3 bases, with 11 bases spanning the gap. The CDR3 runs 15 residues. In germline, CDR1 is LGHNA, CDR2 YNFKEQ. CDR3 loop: CASSQELAYYYGYTF. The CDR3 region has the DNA TGTGCCAGCAGCCAAGAGCTGGCCTACTACTATGGCTACACCTTC.

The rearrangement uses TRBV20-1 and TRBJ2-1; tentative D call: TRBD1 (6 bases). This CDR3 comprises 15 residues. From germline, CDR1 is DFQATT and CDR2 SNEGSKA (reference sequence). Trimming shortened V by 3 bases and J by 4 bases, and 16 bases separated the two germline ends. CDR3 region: CSASNEAGEYNEQFF. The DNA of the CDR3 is TGCAGTGCTAGTAACGAGGCAGGGGAATACAATGAGCAGTTCTTC.

CDR3 loop: CASSMGRRTEAFF. The CDR3 nucleotides read TGTGCCAGCAGCATGGGACGGCGAACTGAAGCTTTCTTT. The gene calls are TRBV13 and TRBJ1-1, with D maybe TRBD1 (5 bases). Per the germline V gene, CDR1 is PRHDT and CDR2 is FYEKMQ (reference sequence). The CDR3 covers 13 residues. V was pared by 5 bases and J by 5 bases, with 12 bases between.